This T cell receptor (beta chain) was identified in a study of blood T cell repertoires in COVID-19. In the study overall: Specimens from acute and convalescent COVID-19 originated in the United States, Italy and Spain. T cells, B-cell-depleted T cells, or PBMCs provided the cDNA or gDNA that served as material.

V shed 4 bases and J shed 7 bases, with 14 bases lying between them. CDR3 length equals 15 residues. Germline loops: CDR1 MGHDK, CDR2 SYGVNS. Clones were read by immunoSEQ multiplex PCR, and TCRdb kept only the in-frame ones, dropping some. The top ten hold 4% to 5% of the sample, which has about 73,000 clones, about 79% seen once. Material: peripheral blood. The TCR was taken from a woman aged 55 to 70 with acute or convalescent COVID-19. This chain connects TRBV25-1 to TRBJ1-6; the D is unclear. In DNA, the CDR3 is TGTGCCAGCAGTGGGATGGACGGGATAAATTCACCCCTCCACTTT. This encodes CASSGMDGINSPLHF.